This T cell receptor beta chain was identified in a study of regulatory T cells in long-lasting Graves disease (dated by TCRdb to the early 2020s). Regarding the study in general: Antithyroid drugs had been taken for less than 3 months by newly diagnosed Graves' disease patients. This study used TCR sequencing and RNA sequencing of peripheral blood to compare persistent Graves' disease patients against newly diagnosed Graves' disease patients. The study was conducted in China and was registered as a clinical trial. TCR sequencing covered around 13 persistent and roughly 20 newly diagnosed Graves' disease patients, some 33 samples in total.

This clonotype was recorded a few times. The antigen it recognizes is unknown. No qualities accompany the bases; no much larger clone lies one base away. The paper's findings and limits, for the study overall: The small sample size was acknowledged by the authors as a limitation that may reduce accuracy. Because the primary lesion, thyroid tissue, could not be accessed, the study looked at peripheral blood alone. Persistent disease showed preferential use of TRBV28, TRBJ1-2 and TRBJ2-5, whereas newly diagnosed disease favored TRBV20-1 and TRBJ2-1. More public clonotypes were shared among persistent patients (roughly 3,000) than among newly diagnosed patients (roughly 1,000). Persistent Graves' disease patients showed lower TCR Shannon entropy and fewer highly expanded clones than newly diagnosed patients, suggesting clonal expansion. Sequencing and analysis were limited to the TCR beta chain.

The sample's time point, from its label and the paper: newly diagnosed GD, antithyroid drugs for less than 3 months. For both TCR sequencing and RNA sequencing, RNA was extracted from PBMCs using TRIzol. Graves' disease was diagnosed according to American Thyroid Association guidelines. The patients came from an endocrinology department in Xi'an, China. Each patient gave roughly 8.4 milliliters of peripheral blood, collected in an EDTA anticoagulant tube. Ficoll Paque Plus density gradient separation was used to isolate PBMCs, and no further T cell sorting was done. An Agilent 2100 Bioanalyzer and agarose gel were used to check RNA quality, while a NanoDrop 2000 measured RNA concentration. Counted from cysteine to phenylalanine, this CDR3 has 15 amino acids. Only the CDR3 DNA stays, 45 bases, in frame from base 1. Unmatched junction bases come to 7, with V trimmed by 6 bases and J by 3 bases. The germline V gene encodes CDR1 SGHTA and CDR2 FQGTGA.

Library construction relied on multiplex PCR. For sequencing, an Illumina HiSeq 4000 was employed. CDR3 regions were amplified by Arm-PCR with iRepertoire HTBI primers to construct TCR beta libraries. PCR products were gel purified before sequencing. On the authors' methods: Gene usage analysis of CDR3 amino acid clonotypes relied on the roughly 67 TRBV and 13 to 15 TRBJ segments identified across samples. COPE and FqMerger were used to merge the filtered high-quality paired reads into contigs. BLAST was used to align contigs to IMGT TRBV, TRBD and TRBJ reference genes, with CDR3 defined following IMGT. Highly expanded clones were defined as clonotypes with a frequency above 0.1%. Shannon entropy was used to measure repertoire diversity, and the Gini coefficient was used to measure V-J evenness. A clonotype was considered public if more than one individual shared it. TCRdb applied fastp at Q25 and MiXCR to the public reads, then kept only in-frame beta chains. When rows share a CDR3 protein, they turn into one entry using the most common DNA and genes. TCRdb assigned the V and J calls; the authors' analysis was not used. The table for this sample lists 600,000 to 650,000 distinct CDR3 sequences; about 15% of them were counted only once. Jointly, the top ten make up approximately 18% of the sample.

These same records also appear under a second study, on T cells in Graves' hyperthyroidism and ophthalmopathy. As the second publication notes: A patient counted as having stable Graves' hyperthyroidism if no progression to ophthalmopathy occurred over 18 months of follow-up. The hyperthyroidism patients were between 18 and 65 years old and newly diagnosed, with a disease duration of less than 2 months. Any patient with an uncontrolled infection, another autoimmune disease, pregnancy or lactation was excluded. Diagnoses were established on the basis of clinical symptoms, serum thyroxine and TRAb, thyroid ultrasound, and orbital computed tomography. The first round of RT-PCR for the TCR CDR3 was performed with the HTBI primer set and the Qiagen OneStep RT-PCR kit. Blood samples also contained most of the expanded thyroid clonotypes (frequency above 0.001), which suggests that blood repertoires may reflect thyroid immune responses. Ophthalmopathy was separated from stable hyperthyroidism by a 13 V-J signature model, with approximately 85% sensitivity and around 81% specificity obtained in cross-validation and 80%/75% obtained in testing. In validation, progression to ophthalmopathy was predicted by the model with 70.59% sensitivity and under 85% specificity, a median of roughly 6 months before onset. To identify distinguishing TCR V-J signatures, a discovery cohort of 100 or so patients was used, comprising 43 with Graves' ophthalmopathy and 57 with stable Graves' hyperthyroidism. Whether ophthalmopathy could be predicted prospectively was tested in an independent validation cohort made up of roughly 19 hyperthyroidism patients plus 17 patients who later progressed to ophthalmopathy. The 100 or so discovery patients were divided at random into training and test sets in a 7:3 ratio. In addition, the study compared T-cell repertoires in thyroid tissue and in blood from roughly six Graves' hyperthyroidism patients. After sampling, hyperthyroidism patients received methimazole starting at 30 mg daily, and ophthalmopathy patients received high-dose intravenous methylprednisolone. Libraries were constructed in a second round of multiplex PCR, after which size selection and purification were carried out. Paired-end sequencing of the libraries was performed with 100 bp reads on an Illumina HiSeq2000. Raw data were processed with SOAPnuke, discarding reads with adapters, uncalled bases, mean Phred below 15, or no exact constant-primer or identifier match. COPE v1.2.5 was used to merge the high-quality paired reads, and each unique nucleotide sequence was defined as a clonotype. Clonotypes were aligned to IMGT TRBV, TRBD and TRBJ reference segments using MiTCR v1.1. Only V-J combinations with frequency above 0.0001, covering about 99% of repertoires, were analysed. The TCS score was defined as F50 (clonal expansion) divided by E x V (chaos), with BLOSUM62-based TCRdist calculated between CDR3 peptides within each V-J. Welch's t-statistics and random forest reduced 514 V-J features to 10 to 15, which were used in a naive Bayes classifier (R e1071). Sample size was not statistically predetermined, and investigators were not blinded to group allocation. The paper describes TCR Vbeta CDR3 sequencing of 135 peripheral blood samples, made up of fewer than 50 ophthalmopathy patients, around 78 hyperthyroidism patients and 17 progressor patients.

This sequence was found in a woman younger than 45 with Graves disease. Donor details come from another sample of the same person, matched by shared clones. This specimen was peripheral blood mononuclear cells (PBMCs), taken at new diagnosis, from a patient treated with antithyroid drugs. In this chain, TRBV7-3 is recombined with TRBJ2-1, with 8 junctional bases fitting TRBD2. The CDR3 reads as follows: CASSISGTIYNEQFF. In nucleotide form, the sequence is TGTGCCAGCAGTATTAGCGGGACGATCTACAATGAGCAGTTCTTC. The CDR3 plus the reference TRBV7-3 and TRBJ2-1 genes for the other parts give the full variable domain: GAGVSQTPSNKVTEKGKYVELRCDPISGHTALYWYRQSLGQGPEFLIYFQGTGAADDSGLPNDRFFAVRPEGSVSTLKIQRTERGDSAVYLCASSISGTIYNEQFFGPGTRLTVL.